The sequence of this TCR beta chain was determined in a study of cytomegalovirus exposure and HLA in healthy donors. Turning to the study itself: Earlier, about 179 million T cells were analyzed, and fewer than 120 million unique TCR beta sequences were found among them.

As to this clone: The antigen remains undetermined.

Regarding the study as a whole: The classifier, whose performance was assessed in both the original and validation cohorts, reportedly diagnosed cytomegalovirus status with high specificity and sensitivity. An analysis done earlier found most TCR beta V segments productive about 87% or about 30% of the time.

Trimming shortened V by 7 bases and J by 1 base, and 14 bases separated the two germline ends. The CDR3 consists of 15 residues. Germline V CDR1 and CDR2: SEHNR, FQNEAQ (reference sequence). 60 Vbeta and 13 Jbeta primers were used in PCR. Authors' analysis steps: Around 10 million of the approximately 80 million unique TCR beta chains counted in a later analysis were shared. Assay used: immunoSEQ multiplex PCR; TCRdb lists only in-frame clones, some missing. The V and J calls and clone size were taken over from that table, and D and trimming were inferred from the DNA. Of about 98,000 clones in the sample, 74% were seen once.

The sequenced sample consisted of PBMCs. This TCR was sampled from a male donor in good health and CMV-seronegative. J is TRBJ1-5 and V is TRBV7-9, with D perhaps matching TRBD1 (5 bases). CDR3 loop: CASTIGQGSNQPQHF. The CDR3 region has the DNA TGTGCCAGCACCATAGGGCAGGGAAGCAATCAGCCCCAGCATTTT.